The 32 T cell receptor beta chains reported below all come from one sample, sequenced in a study of technical replicates of blood from several donors. Only in-frame clones appear in the TCRdb table, and some are missing; sequencing was by immunoSEQ multiplex PCR. This sample has tens of thousands of clones, with 80% to 95% found just once. Specimen: T cells isolated from PBMCs. The receptors shown here come from a human donor in good health.

This chain connects TRBV7-2 to TRBJ1-5; 9 positions match TRBD1. The V segment lost 1 base and the J segment 6 bases; nucleotides outside the gene matches: 13. The CDR3 is 18 residues long. Germline CDR1 and CDR2: SGHTA and FQGNSA. The CDR3 sequence: CASSLVPPGQGGSQPQHF. In DNA form, the CDR3 reads TGTGCCAGCAGCTTAGTTCCCCCGGGACAGGGAGGATCTCAGCCCCAGCATTTT. Full variable domain (rest looked up from reference TRBV7-2 and TRBJ1-5): GAGVSQSPSNKVTEKGKDVELRCDPISGHTALYWYRQSLGQGLEFLIYFQGNSAPDKSGLPSDRFSAERTGGSVSTLTIQRTQQEDSAVYLCASSLVPPGQGGSQPQHFGDGTRLSIL.

The gene calls are TRBV6-1 and TRBJ1-5, with 8 bases fitting TRBD1. CDR3 length: 16 amino acids. Germline CDR1 MNHNS, CDR2 SASEGT. Trimming cost V 4 bases and J 4 bases; bases outside gene matches: 9. CDR3 amino acids: CASSASDRGENQPQHF. CDR3 nucleotide sequence: TGTGCCAGCAGTGCGTCCGACAGGGGCGAAAATCAGCCCCAGCATTTT.

The chain is built from TRBV6-5 and TRBJ2-7; 7 nucleotides match TRBD1. J was trimmed by 6 bases and V by 6 bases; bases with no gene match: 11. This CDR3 contains 14 residues. Germline lookup yields CDR1 MNHEY and CDR2 SVGAGI. The CDR3, as DNA: TGTGCCAGCAGATCCGACAGGGTGGCCCTCGAGCAGTACTTC. The encoded protein is CASRSDRVALEQYF.

The genes are TRBV9 and TRBJ2-1; TRBD2 matches at 12 bases. The V gene end was trimmed by 3 bases and the J gene end by 8 bases; junction bases not matched to a gene: 12. The CDR3 sequence is 17 residues long. Germline lookup yields CDR1 SGDLS and CDR2 YYNGEE. The CDR3, as DNA: TGTGCCAGCAGCGGAAGGGCACTAGCGGGAGGTGGCGATGAGCAGTTCTTC. This sequence encodes CASSGRALAGGGDEQFF.

The chain links TRBV6-6 to TRBJ1-2; D call uncertain. The CDR3 runs 16 residues. Trimming shortened V by 4 bases and J by 4 bases, and 19 bases separated the two germline ends. The germline V gene has CDR1 MNHNY and CDR2 SVGAGI (reference sequence). The CDR3 DNA reads TGTGCCAGCAGTTTAGTTTGTGGGAGAAAGACCTATGGCTACACCTTC. This sequence encodes CASSLVCGRKTYGYTF.

V gene TRBV5-1 combines with J gene TRBJ1-4; D is perhaps TRBD1 (5 bases). V lost 1 base and J 0 bases, leaving 10 bases between the germline ends. The CDR3 contains 16 residues. The germline gives CDR1 SGHRS, CDR2 YFSETQ. The CDR3, as DNA: TGCGCCAGCAGCTTGTCAGGGATTCCAACTAATGAAAAACTGTTTTTT. This codes for CASSLSGIPTNEKLFF.

J is TRBJ2-1 and V is TRBV19; 8 bases agree with TRBD1. J lost 7 bases, V lost 2 bases, and 1 base had no gene match. Germline CDR1 reads LNHDA; CDR2 reads SQIVND (reference sequence). The CDR3 contains 13 residues. In DNA form, the CDR3 reads TGTGCCAGTAGTATACAGGGGGCTAATGAGCAGTTCTTC. Translated, it gives CASSIQGANEQFF.

This clone occurred a few times. V gene TRBV2 combines with J gene TRBJ1-2; D gene unclear. V lost 1 base and J lost 4, with 4 bases in between. Germline assignment: CDR1 SNHLY and CDR2 FYNNEI. This CDR3 comprises 12 residues. The CDR3 loop reads CASSEDSYGYTF. DNA for the CDR3: TGTGCCAGCAGTGAAGACAGCTATGGCTACACCTTC. Together with reference TRBV2 and TRBJ1-2, the CDR3 gives the full variable domain: EPEVTQTPSHQVTQMGQEVILRCVPISNHLYFYWYRQILGQKVEFLVSFYNNEISEKSEIFDDQFSVERPDGSNFTLKIRSTKLEDSAMYFCASSEDSYGYTFGSGTRLTVV.

This chain connects TRBV29-1 to TRBJ1-2; D is perhaps TRBD1 (5 bases). Germline V gives CDR1 SQVTM, CDR2 ANQGSEA. V was shortened by 3 bases and J by 6 bases, with 11 bases between the two germline ends. The CDR3 length is 12 residues. The CDR3 bases are TGCAGCGTTGACGGGGGTTGGGATGGCTACACCTTC. Translation gives CSVDGGWDGYTF.

The CDR3 reads CASRATASGANVLTF. CDR3 coding DNA: TGTGCCAGCAGGGCAACAGCCTCTGGGGCCAACGTCCTGACTTTC. The chain has TRBV27 and TRBJ2-6; D not resolved. Trimming left V 6 bases short and J 0 bases short, with 9 bases between. The CDR3 is 15 amino acids. CDR1 and CDR2 (germline): MNHEY, SMNVEV (reference sequence).

This chain uses TRBV5-4 with TRBJ2-5; 11 bases match TRBD1. Trimming at V came to 2 bases and at J to 5 bases, leaving 5 bases not matched to a gene. The CDR3 is made up of 15 amino acids. CDR1 is SGHNT, CDR2 YYREEE, per germline (reference sequence). The CDR3 region is CASSLGQGARETQYF. As DNA, the CDR3 is TGTGCCAGCAGCTTAGGACAGGGGGCACGGGAGACCCAGTACTTC.

V usage is TRBV28 and J usage is TRBJ2-7, with 8 bases fitting TRBD2. The CDR3 consists of 13 residues. The J segment lost 5 bases and the V segment lost 3 bases, leaving 3 bases of the junction unmatched. Germline CDR1 MDHEN, CDR2 SYDVKM. The CDR3 here is CASSLTSEDEQYF. DNA for the CDR3: TGTGCCAGCAGTTTGACTAGCGAGGACGAGCAGTACTTC.

The rearrangement joins TRBV29-1 to TRBJ2-1, with 7 bases fitting TRBD2. The trim removed 3 bases at V and 1 base at J, leaving 9 bases unmatched. Germline V gives CDR1 SQVTM, CDR2 ANQGSEA. The CDR3 loop spans 16 amino acids. CDR3 DNA sequence: TGCAGCGTTGAGGACCCCCCAGCGGGGTCCTACAATGAGCAGTTCTTC. Encoded protein: CSVEDPPAGSYNEQFF.

The rearrangement links TRBV7-8 to TRBJ2-5; 9 nucleotides line up with TRBD2. CDR3 length: 16 residues. CDR1 and CDR2 (germline): SGHVS, FQNEAQ. The V segment lost 5 bases and the J segment 0 bases; nucleotides outside the gene matches: 7. The CDR3 DNA is TGTGCCAGCAGCCTACTCGGACTAGCGAACCAAGAGACCCAGTACTTC. Amino acid sequence: CASSLLGLANQETQYF.

The V call is TRBV11-3, the J call TRBJ1-1; 10 bases are a match to TRBD1. V lost 8 bases and J lost 10; bases outside the gene matches: 10. The CDR3 length is 13 residues. Germline-derived CDR1 and CDR2 are SGHNT and YENEEA. CDR3 bases: TGTGCCAGCTCCGGGACAGGGGCTTATGCAGCTTTCTTT. Translated, it gives CASSGTGAYAAFF.

V gene TRBV27 combines with J gene TRBJ2-7, with a tentative D call TRBD1 (5 bases). The CDR3 covers 11 residues. Germline V gene lookup returns CDR1 MNHEY and CDR2 SMNVEV (reference sequence). Deletions cut 8 bases from V and 5 bases from J, with 10 bases between. The CDR3 DNA sequence: TGTGCCAGCGGCGTAGGGGACGAGCAGTACTTC. Its translation: CASGVGDEQYF.

Only a few counts were recorded for this clone. This rearrangement joins TRBV28 to TRBJ2-3; maybe TRBD2 (6 bases). Trimming removed 7 bases at V and 1 base at J, with 24 bases between. Germline V gene lookup returns CDR1 MDHEN and CDR2 SYDVKM. The CDR3 has 18 amino acids. The CDR3 spells CASNMLVARGGGTDTQYF. DNA for the CDR3: TGTGCCAGCAACATGTTGGTCGCGCGGGGTGGAGGCACAGATACGCAGTATTTT.

This clone was detected only a few times. This chain uses TRBV28 with TRBJ2-1; tentatively, D is TRBD2 (6 bases). V was trimmed by 3 bases and J by 0 bases, leaving 18 bases between them. The CDR3 is 18 residues long. The germline V gene has CDR1 MDHEN and CDR2 SYDVKM. As DNA, the CDR3 is TGTGCCAGCAGTTTCCCCAAAAGCGGGTCTATCTCCTACAATGAGCAGTTCTTC. Its translation is CASSFPKSGSISYNEQFF.

The chain recombines TRBV25-1 with TRBJ2-7; no clear D gene. V was trimmed by 8 bases and J by 3 bases, leaving 11 bases between them. CDR1 is MGHDK, CDR2 SYGVNS, per germline. This CDR3 contains 12 residues. The CDR3 loop is CASGVRVYEQYF. CDR3 sequence (DNA): TGTGCCAGCGGAGTTCGAGTCTACGAGCAGTACTTC.

This clone was seen more than once but under ten times. This sequence joins TRBV19 and TRBJ1-5, with 7 positions matching TRBD1. Germline V CDR1 and CDR2: LNHDA, SQIVND (reference sequence). Trimming took 5 bases from V and 7 from J; bases not matched to a gene: 8. This CDR3 region has 14 residues. Here the CDR3 DNA reads TGTGCCAGTAGTTCGGACAGGAACGGGCAGCCCCAGCATTTT. Translated, it gives CASSSDRNGQPQHF.

This clone came up a few times. This chain connects TRBV9 to TRBJ2-3, with D tentatively TRBD1 (5 bases). This CDR3 contains 15 residues. Trimming cost V 5 bases and J 6 bases, with 19 bases left between them. Looked up from germline, CDR1 is SGDLS and CDR2 is YYNGEE. In DNA form, the CDR3 reads TGTGCCAGCAGTTACGCGCAGGGTAAGGGCGATACGCAGTATTTT. It translates to CASSYAQGKGDTQYF. Full variable domain (remainder filled in from reference TRBV9 and TRBJ2-3): DSGVTQTPKHLITATGQRVTLRCSPRSGDLSVYWYQQSLDQGLQFLIQYYNGEERAKGNILERFSAQQFPDLHSELNLSSLELGDSALYFCASSYAQGKGDTQYFGPGTRLTVL.

The table lists this clone with a count of one. V and J are TRBV28 and TRBJ2-3, with a possible D match to TRBD1 (7 bases). This CDR3 has 16 residues. The V gene's germline CDR1 is MDHEN and CDR2 SYDVKM. V was shortened by 4 bases and J by 6 bases, with 20 bases between the two germline ends. Here the CDR3 DNA reads TGTGCCAGCAGTTATCGACAGGGAGGAGTTGCGGATACGCAGTATTTT. Its translation: CASSYRQGGVADTQYF.

The gene calls are TRBV6-6 and TRBJ2-7; 9 bases fit TRBD1. Germline V lookup: CDR1 MNHNY, CDR2 SVGAGI (reference sequence). The CDR3 runs to 15 residues. Unmatched junction bases numbered 10, after V lost 3 bases and J lost 7 bases. The CDR3: CASSYGRDRVKEQYF. The CDR3 DNA sequence: TGTGCCAGCAGTTATGGCAGGGACAGGGTAAAGGAGCAGTACTTC.

To note about this clone: One end of the junction is discordant with germline, which a read error may explain. The chain has TRBV12-5 and TRBJ2-1; 8 bases agree with TRBD2. CDR1 is LGHNT, CDR2 FRNRAP, per germline. This CDR3 is built from 13 residues. The CDR3 region is CASGLSPILAEVF. The CDR3 DNA follows: TGTGCTAGTGGTTTGTCTCCAATACTAGCGGAGGTCTTC.

J is TRBJ2-1 and V is TRBV7-6; weak D call: TRBD2 (6 bases). CDR3 length: 15 residues. V lost 5 bases, J lost 0 bases, and 11 bases lay in between. Germline CDR1 is SGHVS and CDR2 is FNYEAQ. The DNA for the CDR3 is TGTGCCAGCAGCAGCCTAGCGATCTCCTACAATGAGCAGTTCTTC. It yields the protein CASSSLAISYNEQFF. The full variable domain, rest sourced from reference TRBV7-6 and TRBJ2-1, is GAGVSQSPRYKVTKRGQDVALRCDPISGHVSLYWYRQALGQGPEFLTYFNYEAQQDKSGLPNDRFSAERPEGSISTLTIQRTEQRDSAMYRCASSSLAISYNEQFFGPGTRLTVL.

The genes are TRBV25-1 and TRBJ2-3; D unresolved. The germline V gene has CDR1 MGHDK and CDR2 SYGVNS. The germline V and J ends were trimmed by 6 bases and 7 bases, with 8 bases remaining between them. This CDR3 region has 11 residues. CDR3 residues: CASRLRNTQYF. Here the CDR3 DNA reads TGTGCCAGCAGACTAAGAAATACGCAGTATTTT.

The V call is TRBV11-3, the J call TRBJ2-5; weak D call: TRBD2 (5 bases). The CDR3 runs 17 residues. Germline CDR1 reads SGHNT; CDR2 reads YENEEA. Deletions cut 3 bases from V and 4 bases from J, with 21 bases between. CDR3 amino acids: CASSFSIGLAAGETQYF. In DNA, the CDR3 is TGTGCCAGCAGCTTTTCCATAGGGCTAGCTGCCGGAGAGACCCAGTACTTC.

This rearrangement joins TRBV10-2 to TRBJ2-1; 7 bases line up with TRBD2. Germline V gene data show CDR1 as WSHSY and CDR2 as SAAADI. The CDR3 runs 17 residues. After removal of 6 bases from V and 5 bases from J, the junction contained 16 bases not matched to a gene. The CDR3 here is CASRSPTGLAANNEQFF. The CDR3 DNA sequence: TGCGCCAGCAGATCCCCTACGGGGCTAGCGGCGAACAATGAGCAGTTCTTC.

This clone was detected only a few times. J is TRBJ2-5 and V is TRBV27, with a weak D call TRBD1 (6 bases). CDR3 length: 13 residues. Germline V gene sequence: CDR1 MNHEY, CDR2 SMNVEV (reference sequence). Trimming removed 6 bases at V and 4 bases at J, with 12 bases between. The CDR3 bases are TGTGCCAGCAGGAGGACAGCGCGAGAGACCCAGTACTTC. Translating it yields CASRRTARETQYF.

The chain is built from TRBV7-9 and TRBJ1-1; D possibly corresponds to TRBD1 (6 bases). Per germline, CDR1 SEHNR and CDR2 FQNEAQ (reference sequence). The ends were cut back, 6 bases at V and 2 bases at J, with 13 bases in the middle. The CDR3 consists of 14 residues. In DNA form, the CDR3 reads TGTGCCAGCAGTAGAGGCAGGGGTAACACTGAAGCTTTCTTT. Protein product: CASSRGRGNTEAFF.

DNA for the CDR3: TGTGCCACCAGTAGACTTGGGACTAGCGGCGCGACAGTCGATACGCAGTATTTT. Translated: CATSRLGTSGATVDTQYF. The V call is TRBV15, the J call TRBJ2-3; 11 nucleotides align to TRBD2. The CDR3 covers 18 residues. V lost 6 bases, J lost 6 bases, and 17 bases stayed unmatched. Germline V lookup: CDR1 LNHNV, CDR2 YYDKDF (reference sequence).

This clone has just one count. The chain links TRBV5-5 to TRBJ1-4; no reliable D call. Per germline, CDR1 SGHKS and CDR2 YYEKEE (reference sequence). The CDR3 runs 14 residues. V lost 2 bases and J lost 0, with 5 bases in between. CDR3 residues: CASSLSATNEKLFF. The CDR3, as DNA: TGTGCCAGCAGCTTATCGGCAACTAATGAAAAACTGTTTTTT.